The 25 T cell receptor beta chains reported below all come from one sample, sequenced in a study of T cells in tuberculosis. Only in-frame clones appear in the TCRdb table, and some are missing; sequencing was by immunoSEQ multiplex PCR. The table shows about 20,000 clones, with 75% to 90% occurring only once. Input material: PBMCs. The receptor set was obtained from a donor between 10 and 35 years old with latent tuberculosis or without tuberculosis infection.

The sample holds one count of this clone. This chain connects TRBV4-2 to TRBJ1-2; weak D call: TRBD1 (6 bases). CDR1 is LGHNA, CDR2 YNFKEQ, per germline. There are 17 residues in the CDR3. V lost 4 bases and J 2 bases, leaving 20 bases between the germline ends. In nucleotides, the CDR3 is TGTGCCAGCAGCCCCTCAACAGGATTGGGGGCCAACTATGGCTACACCTTC. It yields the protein CASSPSTGLGANYGYTF.

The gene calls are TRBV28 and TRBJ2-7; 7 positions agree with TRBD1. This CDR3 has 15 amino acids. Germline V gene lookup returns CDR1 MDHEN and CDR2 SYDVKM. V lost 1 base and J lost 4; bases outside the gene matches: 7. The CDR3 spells CASSLYGQGVYEQYF. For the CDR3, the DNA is TGTGCCAGCAGTTTATACGGGCAGGGGGTATACGAGCAGTACTTC.

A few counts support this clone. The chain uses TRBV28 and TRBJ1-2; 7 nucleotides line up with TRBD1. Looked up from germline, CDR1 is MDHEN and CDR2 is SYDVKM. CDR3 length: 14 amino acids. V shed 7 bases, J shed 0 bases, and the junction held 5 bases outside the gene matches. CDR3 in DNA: TGTGCCAGCAAAATACAGGGGACTAACTATGGCTACACCTTC. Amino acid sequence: CASKIQGTNYGYTF.

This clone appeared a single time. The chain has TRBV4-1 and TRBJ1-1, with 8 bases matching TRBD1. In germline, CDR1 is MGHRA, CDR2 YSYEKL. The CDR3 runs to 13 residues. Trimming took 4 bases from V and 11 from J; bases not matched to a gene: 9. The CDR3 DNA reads TGCGCCAGCAGCCGGACCGGACAGGGATTGGCTTTCTTT. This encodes CASSRTGQGLAFF.

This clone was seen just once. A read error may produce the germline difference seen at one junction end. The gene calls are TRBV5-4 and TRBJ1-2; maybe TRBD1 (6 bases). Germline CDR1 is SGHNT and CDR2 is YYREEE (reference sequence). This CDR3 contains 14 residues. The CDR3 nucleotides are TGTGCCAGTAGCTTTGGGGGCCCCAGCTATGGCTACACCTTC. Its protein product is CASSFGGPSYGYTF.

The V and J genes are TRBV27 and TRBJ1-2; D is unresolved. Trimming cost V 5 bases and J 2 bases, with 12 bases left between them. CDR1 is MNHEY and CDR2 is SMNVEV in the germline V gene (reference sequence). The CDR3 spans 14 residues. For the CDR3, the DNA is TGTGCCAGCAGTCCCGGGGTTTCGAACTATGGCTACACCTTC. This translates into CASSPGVSNYGYTF.

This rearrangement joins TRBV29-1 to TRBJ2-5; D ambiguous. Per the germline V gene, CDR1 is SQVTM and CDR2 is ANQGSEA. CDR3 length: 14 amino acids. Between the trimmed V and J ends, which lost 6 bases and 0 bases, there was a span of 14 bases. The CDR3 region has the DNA TGCAGCGTCCCCGGGTCGGGTTACCAAGAGACCCAGTACTTC. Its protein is CSVPGSGYQETQYF.

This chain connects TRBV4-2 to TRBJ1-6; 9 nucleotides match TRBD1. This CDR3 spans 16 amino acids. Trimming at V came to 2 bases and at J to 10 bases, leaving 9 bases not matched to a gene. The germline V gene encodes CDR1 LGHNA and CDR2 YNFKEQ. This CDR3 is CASSQPTGQGRSPLHF. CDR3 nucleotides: TGTGCCAGCAGCCAACCCACGGGACAGGGCCGCTCACCCCTCCACTTT.

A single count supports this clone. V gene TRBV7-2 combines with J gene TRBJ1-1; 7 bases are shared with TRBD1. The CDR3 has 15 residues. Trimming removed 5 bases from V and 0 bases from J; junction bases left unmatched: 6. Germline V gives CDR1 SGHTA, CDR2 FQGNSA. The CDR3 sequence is CASSLGGAMNTEAFF. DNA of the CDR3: TGTGCCAGCAGCCTAGGGGGCGCCATGAACACTGAAGCTTTCTTT.

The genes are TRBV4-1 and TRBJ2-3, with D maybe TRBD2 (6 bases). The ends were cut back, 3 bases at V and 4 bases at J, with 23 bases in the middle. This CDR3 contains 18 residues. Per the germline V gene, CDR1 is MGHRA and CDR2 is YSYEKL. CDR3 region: CASSHTGLPSRRADTQYF. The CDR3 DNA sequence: TGCGCCAGCAGCCATACTGGACTACCTTCCCGGAGGGCAGATACGCAGTATTTT.

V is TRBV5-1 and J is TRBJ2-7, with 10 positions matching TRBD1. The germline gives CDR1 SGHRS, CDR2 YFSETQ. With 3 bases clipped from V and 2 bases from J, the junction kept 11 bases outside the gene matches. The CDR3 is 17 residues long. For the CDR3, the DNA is TGCGCCAGCAGCTCTGACAGGGGGCAACTCTGGACCTACGAGCAGTACTTC. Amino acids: CASSSDRGQLWTYEQYF.

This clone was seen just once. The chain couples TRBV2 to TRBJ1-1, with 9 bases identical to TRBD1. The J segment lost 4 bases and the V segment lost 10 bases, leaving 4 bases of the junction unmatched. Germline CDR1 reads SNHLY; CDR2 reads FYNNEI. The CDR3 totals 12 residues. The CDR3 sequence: CATQTGGTEAFF. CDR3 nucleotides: TGTGCCACCCAGACAGGGGGCACTGAAGCTTTCTTT.

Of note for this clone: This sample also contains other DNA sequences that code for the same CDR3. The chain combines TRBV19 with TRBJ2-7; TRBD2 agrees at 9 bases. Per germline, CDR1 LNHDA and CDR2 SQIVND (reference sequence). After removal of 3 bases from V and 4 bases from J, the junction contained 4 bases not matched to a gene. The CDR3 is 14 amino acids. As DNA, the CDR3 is TGTGCCAGTAGTATTGCGGGGGGGCCTTACGAGCAGTACTTC. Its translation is CASSIAGGPYEQYF.

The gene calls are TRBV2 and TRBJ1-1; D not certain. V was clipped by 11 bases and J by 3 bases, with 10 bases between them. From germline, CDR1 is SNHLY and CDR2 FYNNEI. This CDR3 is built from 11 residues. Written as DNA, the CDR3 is TGTGCCTCTGGGGAGCACACTGAAGCTTTCTTT. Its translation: CASGEHTEAFF.

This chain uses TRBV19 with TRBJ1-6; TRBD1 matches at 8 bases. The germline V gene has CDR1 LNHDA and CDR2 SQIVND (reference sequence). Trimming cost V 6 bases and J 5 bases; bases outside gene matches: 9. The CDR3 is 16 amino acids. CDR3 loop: CASRPGGLLDNSPLHF. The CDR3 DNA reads TGTGCCAGTAGGCCAGGGGGCTTATTGGATAATTCACCCCTCCACTTT.

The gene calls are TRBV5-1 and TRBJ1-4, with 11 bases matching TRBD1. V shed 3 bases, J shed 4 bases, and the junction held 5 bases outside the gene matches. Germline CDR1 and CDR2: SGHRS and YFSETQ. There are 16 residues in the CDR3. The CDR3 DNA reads TGCGCCAGCAGCTCTCAGGGACAGGGGGATAATGAAAAACTGTTTTTT. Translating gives CASSSQGQGDNEKLFF.

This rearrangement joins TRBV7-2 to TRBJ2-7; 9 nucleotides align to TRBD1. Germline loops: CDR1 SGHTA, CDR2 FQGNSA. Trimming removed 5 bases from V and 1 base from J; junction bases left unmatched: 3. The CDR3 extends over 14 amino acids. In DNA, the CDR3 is TGTGCCAGCAGCGGGACAGGGAGATCCTACGAGCAGTACTTC. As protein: CASSGTGRSYEQYF. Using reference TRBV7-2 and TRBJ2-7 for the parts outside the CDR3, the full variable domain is GAGVSQSPSNKVTEKGKDVELRCDPISGHTALYWYRQSLGQGLEFLIYFQGNSAPDKSGLPSDRFSAERTGGSVSTLTIQRTQQEDSAVYLCASSGTGRSYEQYFGPGTRLTVT.

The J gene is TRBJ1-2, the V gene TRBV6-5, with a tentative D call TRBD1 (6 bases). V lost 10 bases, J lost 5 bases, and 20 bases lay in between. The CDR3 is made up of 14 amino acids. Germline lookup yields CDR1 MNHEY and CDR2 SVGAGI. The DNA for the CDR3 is TGTGCCACCCGGAGCGGGGGGCGCCGGTATGGCTACACCTTC. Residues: CATRSGGRRYGYTF.

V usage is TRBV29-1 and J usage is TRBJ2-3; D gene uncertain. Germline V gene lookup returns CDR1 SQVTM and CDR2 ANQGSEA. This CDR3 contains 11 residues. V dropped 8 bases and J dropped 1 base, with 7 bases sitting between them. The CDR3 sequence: CSSRGTDTQYF. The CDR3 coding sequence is TGCAGCTCCCGGGGCACAGATACGCAGTATTTT.

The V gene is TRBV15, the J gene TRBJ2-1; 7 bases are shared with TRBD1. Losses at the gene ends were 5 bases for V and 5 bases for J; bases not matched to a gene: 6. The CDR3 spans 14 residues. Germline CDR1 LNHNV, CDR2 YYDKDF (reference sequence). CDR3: CATSDRDSNNEQFF. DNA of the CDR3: TGTGCCACCAGCGACCGGGACAGCAACAATGAGCAGTTCTTC.

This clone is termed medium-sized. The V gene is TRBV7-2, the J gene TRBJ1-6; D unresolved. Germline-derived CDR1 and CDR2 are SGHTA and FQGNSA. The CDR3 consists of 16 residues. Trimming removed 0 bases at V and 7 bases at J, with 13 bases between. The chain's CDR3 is CASSLAPGSINSPLHF. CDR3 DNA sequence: TGTGCCAGCAGCTTAGCTCCGGGGTCCATAAATTCACCCCTCCACTTT.

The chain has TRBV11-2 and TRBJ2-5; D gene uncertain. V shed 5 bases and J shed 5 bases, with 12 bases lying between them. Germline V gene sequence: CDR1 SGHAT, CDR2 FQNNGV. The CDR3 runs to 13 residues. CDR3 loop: CASSPAVSETQYF. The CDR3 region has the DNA TGTGCCAGCAGCCCGGCGGTTAGCGAGACCCAGTACTTC.

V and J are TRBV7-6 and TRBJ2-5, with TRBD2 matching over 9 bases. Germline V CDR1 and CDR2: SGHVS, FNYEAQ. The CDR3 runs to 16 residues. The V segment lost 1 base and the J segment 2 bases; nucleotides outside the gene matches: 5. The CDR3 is CASSLDGSGGQETQYF. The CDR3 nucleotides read TGTGCCAGCAGCTTAGATGGGAGCGGGGGGCAAGAGACCCAGTACTTC. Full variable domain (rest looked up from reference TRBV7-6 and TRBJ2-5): GAGVSQSPRYKVTKRGQDVALRCDPISGHVSLYWYRQALGQGPEFLTYFNYEAQQDKSGLPNDRFSAERPEGSISTLTIQRTEQRDSAMYRCASSLDGSGGQETQYFGPGTRLLVL.

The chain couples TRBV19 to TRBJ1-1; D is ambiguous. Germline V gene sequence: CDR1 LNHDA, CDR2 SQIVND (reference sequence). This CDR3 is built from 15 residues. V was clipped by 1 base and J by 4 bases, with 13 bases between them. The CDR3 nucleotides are TGTGCCAGTAGTATAGGGGGAGGCCGGAGCACTGAAGCTTTCTTT. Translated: CASSIGGGRSTEAFF.

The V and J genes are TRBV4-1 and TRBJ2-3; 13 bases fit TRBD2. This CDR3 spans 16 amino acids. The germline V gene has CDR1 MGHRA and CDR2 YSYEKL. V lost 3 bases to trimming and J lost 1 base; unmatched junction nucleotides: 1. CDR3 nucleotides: TGCGCCAGCAGCCAGGGGACTAGCGGGGGCACAGATACGCAGTATTTT. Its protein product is CASSQGTSGGTDTQYF.